The rows below give T cell receptor beta chains drawn from one sample of a study of blood T cell repertoires in COVID-19. The protocol was immunoSEQ multiplex PCR, while the TCRdb copy is restricted to in-frame clones and leaves out a portion. The table shows over 250,000 clones, with roughly 90% occurring only once. Specimen: peripheral blood. These TCRs come from a woman between 55 and 75 years old with acute or convalescent COVID-19. The CDR3 runs from the conserved cysteine through the conserved F or W. D genes are given only for firm matches. Clone size is shown for a subset of rows, as once, few, many or a class of expanded clone.

v_gene,d_gene,j_gene,abundance,CDR3nt,CDR3aa
TRBV21-1,.,TRBJ1-2,.,TGTGCCAGCACAGGACTTCCTATGATATGTGGGTATAAGGTAGGCTACACCTTC,CASTGLPMICGYKVGYTF
TRBV2,.,TRBJ1-5,once,TGTGCCAGCAGACGGGGACAACAGCCCCAGCATTTT,CASRRGQQPQHF
TRBV18,TRBD1,TRBJ1-2,.,TGTGCCAGCTCCCGACAGGGGCCGTTTAACTATGGCTACACCTTC,CASSRQGPFNYGYTF
TRBV12-3/TRBV12-4,.,TRBJ2-1,.,TGTGCCAGCAGTCCCCAACAGGAGCAGACTCGGTTCTTC,CASSPQQEQTRFF
TRBV29-1,TRBD1,TRBJ1-1,.,TGCAGCGGGCGGGCAGGGGGTACTGAAGCTTTCTTT,CSGRAGGTEAFF
TRBV27,TRBD2,TRBJ2-1,.,TGTGCCAGCAGTTTATCGGTTGGCGGGAGGAGCTATGAGCAGTTCTTC,CASSLSVGGRSYEQFF
TRBV9,TRBD1,TRBJ1-6,.,TGTGCCAGCAGCGTTAGTCCAGGACAGGGCCAAGGCCTCCACTTT,CASSVSPGQGQGLHF
TRBV6-5,TRBD1,TRBJ1-4,few,TGTGCCAGCGAAGAGGGGGCCCAGCGGCCCCTGTTTTTT,CASEEGAQRPLFF
TRBV4-3,TRBD2,TRBJ2-1,.,TGCGCCAGCAGCCGCAGGACTAGCGGGAGAGATGAGCAGTTCTTC,CASSRRTSGRDEQFF
TRBV7-8,.,TRBJ2-5,.,TGTGCCAGCAGCTTAGTCGGAGGGGGCGCCGGGGAGACCCAGTACTTC,CASSLVGGGAGETQYF
TRBV5-1,.,TRBJ2-2,.,TGCGCCAGCAGCTTGGTTGTGGGAGTAAGCACCGGGGAGCTGTTTTTT,CASSLVVGVSTGELFF
TRBV19,TRBD1,TRBJ1-5,.,TGTGCCAGTAGGGCGGACAGGGATAGCAATCAGCCCCAGCATTTT,CASRADRDSNQPQHF
TRBV6-1,TRBD2,TRBJ2-1,.,TGTGCCAGCAGTGGACTAGCGGGGGGACCAAGGGATGAGCAGTTCTTC,CASSGLAGGPRDEQFF
TRBV3-1/TRBV3-2,TRBD1,TRBJ1-6,.,TGTGCCAGCAGCCAAGCAGGACAGGGAGATTCACCCCTCCACTTT,CASSQAGQGDSPLHF
TRBV15,TRBD1,TRBJ2-4,few,TGTGCCACCAGCAGTGAGGGACAGGGATTCGACATTCAGTACTTC,CATSSEGQGFDIQYF
TRBV20-1,.,TRBJ2-6,.,TGCAGTGCTAGTTGGAGAACAGGGGCCAACGTCCTGACTTTC,CSASWRTGANVLTF
TRBV7-2,.,TRBJ1-1,.,TGTGCCAGCAGCCGTGGACTAAACACTGAAGCTTTCTTT,CASSRGLNTEAFF
TRBV7-8,.,TRBJ1-1,.,TGTGCCAGCAGCTTTGTGAGAGGTGAAGCTTTCTTT,CASSFVRGEAFF
TRBV12-3/TRBV12-4,.,TRBJ2-4,once,TGTGCCAGCTTGTCGGGGGACGGAAACATTCAGTACTTC,CASLSGDGNIQYF
TRBV18,.,TRBJ1-1,.,TGTGCCAGCTCACCACCGTCGGTTATGAACACTGAAGCTTTCTTT,CASSPPSVMNTEAFF
TRBV4-2,.,TRBJ2-3,.,TGTGCCAGCAGCCAAGTCGAGGGAACTAGCACAGATACGCAGTATTTT,CASSQVEGTSTDTQYF
TRBV30,.,TRBJ1-2,.,TGTGCCTGGAATGAGGGTTATGGCTACACCTTC,CAWNEGYGYTF
TRBV2,.,TRBJ2-1,.,TGTGCCAGCAGTGGGGTACTGATCAACAGCAATGAGCAGTTCTTC,CASSGVLINSNEQFF
TRBV2,.,TRBJ1-3,few,TGTGCCAGTGTCCCTTCGCAGGCCTCTGGAAACACCATATATTTT,CASVPSQASGNTIYF
TRBV6-2/TRBV6-3,TRBD1,TRBJ1-5,.,TGTGCCAGCAGTCCCACAGGGGGGAATCAGCCCCAGCATTTT,CASSPTGGNQPQHF
TRBV2,.,TRBJ1-4,.,TGTGCCAGCAGGAGGGGGTCGACTAATGAAAAACTGTTTTTT,CASRRGSTNEKLFF
TRBV5-1,TRBD1,TRBJ2-5,.,TGCGCCAGCAGCTTCGGACAGGCCCAAGAGACCCAGTACTTC,CASSFGQAQETQYF
TRBV10-2,TRBD2,TRBJ2-1,.,TGCGCCAGCTCGGGACTAGCGGGGAACAATGAGCAGTTCTTC,CASSGLAGNNEQFF
TRBV19,.,TRBJ1-1,.,TGTGCCAGTAAGTGGACAGCGAACACTGAAGCTTTCTTT,CASKWTANTEAFF
TRBV20-1,.,TRBJ1-3,.,TGCAGTGCTAGTATAGCTGGAAACACCATATATTTT,CSASIAGNTIYF
TRBV9,TRBD2,TRBJ2-1,.,TGTGCCAGCAGCCTCGGGACTAGTGAGCAGTTCTTC,CASSLGTSEQFF
TRBV2,.,TRBJ1-2,.,TGTGCCAGCGTACTTTCACAGGGCCTATATGGCTACACCTTC,CASVLSQGLYGYTF
TRBV6-2/TRBV6-3,TRBD1,TRBJ1-1,.,TGTGCCAGCAGCAGGGGGTGGACTGAAGCTTTCTTT,CASSRGWTEAFF
TRBV14,.,TRBJ2-1,.,TGTGCCAGCAGCCGACAGGTGAGCTCCTACAATGAGCAGTTCTTC,CASSRQVSSYNEQFF
TRBV28,.,TRBJ1-4,.,TGTGCCAGCAGTGTCACAGGTCTAACTAATGAAAAACTGTTTTTT,CASSVTGLTNEKLFF
TRBV30,TRBD1,TRBJ1-2,.,TGTGCCTGGAGTGAACAGGGGATCTATGGCTACACCTTC,CAWSEQGIYGYTF
TRBV10-3,TRBD1,TRBJ2-2,.,TGTGCCGTCTCCGGGACAGGGGGGACCGGGGAGCTGTTTTTT,CAVSGTGGTGELFF
TRBV19,TRBD1,TRBJ1-5,.,TGTGCCAGTAGAACGGGACAGGGAATTTTTCAGCCCCAGCATTTT,CASRTGQGIFQPQHF
TRBV18,.,TRBJ1-6,.,TGTGCCAGCTCACCTCGGACTTTTCGGACCGATAATTCACCCCTCCACTTT,CASSPRTFRTDNSPLHF
TRBV9,TRBD2,TRBJ2-3,.,TGTGCCAGCAGCGCCGGGACTAGCGGGAGGACTAGCACAGATACGCAGTATTTT,CASSAGTSGRTSTDTQYF
TRBV7-9,.,TRBJ2-1,.,TGTGCCAGCAGCTCGGGAAGGGATAATGAGCAGTTCTTC,CASSSGRDNEQFF
TRBV5-1,.,TRBJ1-4,.,TGCGCCAGCAGCCATCAGGCACAGCCAAATGAAAAACTGTTTTTT,CASSHQAQPNEKLFF
TRBV13,TRBD1,TRBJ1-2,.,TGTGCCAGCAGCGTTCGGGACAGGGGGCTTCACTATGGCTACACCTTC,CASSVRDRGLHYGYTF
TRBV3-1/TRBV3-2,TRBD1,TRBJ1-2,.,TGTGCCAGCAGACAGGGGGTGCGCGGTGGCTACACCTTC,CASRQGVRGGYTF
TRBV24-1,.,TRBJ2-7,.,TGTGCCACCAGTGATGCCGGGTTTGGCCCTTCGGGTTACGAGCAGTACTTC,CATSDAGFGPSGYEQYF
TRBV9,TRBD1,TRBJ2-5,.,TGTGCCAGCAGCGATGGGACAGGGGGGGGTCTAGGAGAGACCCAGTACTTC,CASSDGTGGGLGETQYF
TRBV5-1,TRBD2,TRBJ2-3,.,TGCGCCAGCAGCAGGACTAGCGGGAAAGATACGCAGTATTTT,CASSRTSGKDTQYF
TRBV19,.,TRBJ1-5,.,TGTGCCAGTAGTATAGGACGGGGGGGCGGCAATCAGCCCCAGCATTTT,CASSIGRGGGNQPQHF
TRBV7-9,.,TRBJ2-7,.,TGTGCCAGCAGGGACGACAGCTCCTACGAGCAGTACTTC,CASRDDSSYEQYF
TRBV7-9,.,TRBJ1-4,.,TGTGCCAGCAGCTTAGGAGGGGGAGTAGAAAAACTGTTTTTT,CASSLGGGVEKLFF
TRBV6-5,TRBD1,TRBJ2-5,once,TGTGCCACCGGCTTGGGCAGGGGGCGAGCAGAGACCCAGTACTTC,CATGLGRGRAETQYF
TRBV6-4,TRBD1,TRBJ1-5,.,TGTGCCAGCAGTGACTATACTACAGGGGTCGAACAGCCCCAGCATTTT,CASSDYTTGVEQPQHF
TRBV28,.,TRBJ2-7,.,TGTGCCAGCAGTTCGGGGTACGAGCAGTACTTC,CASSSGYEQYF